This T cell receptor beta chain was captured in a study of blood T cells in healthy people across ages. Study conclusions and caveats: As naive T cell percentage varied, TCR beta diversity correlated strongly with it. It was held that diversity estimates obtained from one million T cells represented underestimates.

Sample-barcoded 5' priming and a J-beta primer mix drove a second PCR of roughly 6 to 12 cycles. Each cDNA molecule received a tag from a template-switch adaptor that had 12 random nucleotides. TCRdb reprocessed the 5' RACE reads via MiXCR and lists one record per CDR3 protein. The sample lists 980,000 or so distinct CDR3 sequences, roughly 43% occurring once. Remarks on this clonotype: The antigen is not known.

The germline V gene encodes CDR1 MDHEN and CDR2 SYDVKM. CDR3 length: 13 residues. After removal of 6 bases from V and 7 bases from J, the junction contained 8 bases not matched to a gene. The origin of this receptor is a man younger than 40 in good health. This chain joins TRBV28 and TRBJ1-2; 7 bases align to TRBD1. The sequencing input was blood. CDR3 bases: TGTGCCAGCAGAGAAGGACAGGTTGCTGGCTACACCTTC. Amino acid sequence: CASREGQVAGYTF.